One and the same sample provided the 14 T cell receptor beta chains below, sequenced in a study of blood T cell repertoires in COVID-19. TCRdb's copy holds only in-frame clones and misses some; the assay was immunoSEQ multiplex PCR. This sample carries approximately 240,000 clones, over 80% of them seen once, and the ten largest clones take under 2.5%. Sequenced input: PBMCs or T cells enriched from blood (not recorded which). Every receptor here comes from a woman aged 18-30 years who had recovered from COVID-19.

V usage is TRBV4-2 and J usage is TRBJ2-4, with 9 bases lining up with TRBD1. The V segment lost 1 base and the J segment 0 bases; nucleotides outside the gene matches: 13. Germline CDR1 reads LGHNA; CDR2 reads YNFKEQ. This CDR3 is built from 20 residues. The CDR3 protein is CASSQAPWRQGGVAKNIQYF. The CDR3 DNA is TGTGCCAGCAGCCAAGCCCCTTGGAGACAGGGGGGTGTAGCCAAAAACATTCAGTACTTC.

The chain joins TRBV6-5 to TRBJ1-1; 7 bases align to TRBD1. Looked up from germline, CDR1 is MNHEY and CDR2 is SVGAGI. Losses at the gene ends were 0 bases for V and 9 bases for J; bases not matched to a gene: 7. The CDR3 is 14 residues long. CDR3 nucleotide sequence: TGTGCCAGCAGTTACTCTCGACGACAGGGCAAAGCTTTCTTT. Translating gives CASSYSRRQGKAFF.

The CDR3 DNA is TGTGCCAGCACTCCCCTGGGGGGGCGATCCAGTCAGCCCCAGCATTTT. It encodes CASTPLGGRSSQPQHF. The chain uses TRBV27 and TRBJ1-5, with D perhaps matching TRBD1 (6 bases). This CDR3 region has 16 residues. Looked up from germline, CDR1 is MNHEY and CDR2 is SMNVEV (reference sequence). The V end was cut by 7 bases, the J end by 6 bases, with 22 bases between.

The genes are TRBV4-1 and TRBJ1-6; D possibly corresponds to TRBD1 (5 bases). V dropped 2 bases and J dropped 4 bases, with 9 bases sitting between them. In germline, CDR1 is MGHRA, CDR2 YSYEKL. The CDR3 totals 15 residues. CDR3: CASSQTDIYNSPLHF. CDR3 coding DNA: TGCGCCAGCAGCCAAACGGACATATATAATTCACCCCTCCACTTT.

This clone was seen a few times. This chain connects TRBV7-2 to TRBJ1-1; a weak D match, TRBD1 (5 bases). The CDR3 is 13 amino acids. Germline CDR1 reads SGHTA; CDR2 reads FQGNSA. V was shortened by 5 bases and J by 6 bases, with 13 bases between the two germline ends. CDR3 bases: TGTGCCAGCAGCCGCAGGTCACAGGCTGAAGCTTTCTTT. Its translation is CASSRRSQAEAFF. The variable domain in full, with the rest retrieved from reference TRBV7-2 and TRBJ1-1, is GAGVSQSPSNKVTEKGKDVELRCDPISGHTALYWYRQSLGQGLEFLIYFQGNSAPDKSGLPSDRFSAERTGGSVSTLTIQRTQQEDSAVYLCASSRRSQAEAFFGQGTRLTVV.

V is TRBV9 and J is TRBJ1-2; no clear D. The CDR3 sequence is 13 residues long. V lost 0 bases and J 4 bases, leaving 7 bases between the germline ends. The germline V gene encodes CDR1 SGDLS and CDR2 YYNGEE. CDR3 sequence reads: CASSVDGGYGYTF. For the CDR3, the DNA is TGTGCCAGCAGCGTAGATGGAGGCTATGGCTACACCTTC.

V gene TRBV28 combines with J gene TRBJ2-7; D possibly corresponds to TRBD1 (5 bases). The CDR3 sequence is 13 residues long. V was pared by 6 bases and J by 6 bases, with 15 bases between. Germline V gene lookup returns CDR1 MDHEN and CDR2 SYDVKM. The chain's CDR3 is CASRGHIVGEQYF. CDR3 in DNA: TGTGCCAGCAGGGGGCACATAGTCGGCGAGCAGTACTTC.

This clone was detected only a few times. The chain carries TRBV24-1 and TRBJ2-7; 9 nucleotides line up with TRBD1. The CDR3 runs to 12 residues. Germline V gene sequence: CDR1 KGHDR, CDR2 SFDVKD. V gave up 9 bases and J gave up 3 bases; unmatched junction bases: 2. In DNA form, the CDR3 reads TGTGCCACCTCGGGACAGGGCTACGAGCAGTACTTC. It is translated as CATSGQGYEQYF.

The rearrangement joins TRBV5-1 to TRBJ1-1, with TRBD1 matching over 7 bases. Trimming at V came to 1 base and at J to 0 bases, leaving 3 bases not matched to a gene. Germline assignment: CDR1 SGHRS and CDR2 YFSETQ. This CDR3 region has 15 residues. Here the CDR3 DNA reads TGCGCCAGCAGCTTGTCGGACAGGCTGAACACTGAAGCTTTCTTT. Its translation is CASSLSDRLNTEAFF.

The chain has TRBV5-6 and TRBJ2-7, with TRBD2 matching over 9 bases. V shed 2 bases, J shed 5 bases, and the junction held 5 bases outside the gene matches. This CDR3 comprises 14 residues. Per germline, CDR1 SGHDT and CDR2 YYEEEE. CDR3 residues: CASSFGGRAHEQYF. The CDR3 DNA is TGTGCCAGCAGCTTCGGCGGGAGGGCCCACGAGCAGTACTTC.

The genes are TRBV5-4 and TRBJ1-4; TRBD1 matches 9 bases. The CDR3 extends over 15 amino acids. V lost 4 bases and J lost 5; bases outside the gene matches: 6. Per the germline V gene, CDR1 is SGHNT and CDR2 is YYREEE (reference sequence). For the CDR3, the DNA is TGTGCCAGCAGCACGACCGGGACAGGGAATGAAAAACTGTTTTTT. This codes for CASSTTGTGNEKLFF.

This chain uses TRBV24-1 with TRBJ1-5, with a tentative D call TRBD1 (6 bases). Germline V gene data show CDR1 as KGHDR and CDR2 as SFDVKD. V lost 2 bases and J lost 7, with 11 bases in between. The CDR3 consists of 14 residues. CDR3 protein: CATSDYPGDQPQHF. As DNA, the CDR3 is TGTGCCACCAGTGATTACCCAGGGGACCAGCCCCAGCATTTT.

The chain combines TRBV5-4 with TRBJ1-3; 11 positions match TRBD1. V gave up 4 bases and J gave up 1 base; unmatched junction bases: 4. There are 16 residues in the CDR3. Germline V CDR1 and CDR2: SGHNT, YYREEE (reference sequence). CDR3 in DNA: TGTGCCAGCAGCGGAGGACAGGGGGCTTCTGGAAACACCATATATTTT. Translation: CASSGGQGASGNTIYF. The whole variable domain, filled in from reference TRBV5-4 and TRBJ1-3, reads ETGVTQSPTHLIKTRGQQVTLRCSSQSGHNTVSWYQQALGQGPQFIFQYYREEENGRGNFPPRFSGLQFPNYSSELNVNALELDDSALYLCASSGGQGASGNTIYFGEGSWLTVV.

This clone occurred once. The chain employs TRBV27 and TRBJ1-2, with no clear D. The CDR3 has 13 residues. V shed 5 bases and J shed 0 bases, with 7 bases lying between them. The germline V gene has CDR1 MNHEY and CDR2 SMNVEV (reference sequence). This chain's CDR3 is CASSAGSNYGYTF. The CDR3 nucleotides read TGTGCCAGCAGTGCCGGGTCTAACTATGGCTACACCTTC.